Below are 10 T cell receptor beta chains sequenced from a single sample in a study of blood T cell repertoires in COVID-19. Assay: immunoSEQ multiplex PCR; the TCRdb copy retains only in-frame clones and omits some. The data show tens of thousands of clones, 90% seen once. Sequencing input: peripheral blood. These receptors were taken from a man younger than 35 with COVID-19, enrolled during active disease.

This sequence joins TRBV7-2 and TRBJ2-3; 8 positions match TRBD1. Germline-derived CDR1 and CDR2 are SGHTA and FQGNSA. The CDR3 is made up of 15 amino acids. J gave up 1 base and V 4 bases, and 4 bases lay outside the gene matches. The chain's CDR3 is CASSSGGRRTDTQYF. CDR3 in DNA: TGTGCCAGCAGCTCAGGGGGCCGTCGCACAGATACGCAGTATTTT.

The V call is TRBV6-5, the J call TRBJ2-5; 7 bases line up with TRBD1. Germline V gene data show CDR1 as MNHEY and CDR2 as SVGAGI. Losses at the gene ends were 7 bases for V and 1 base for J; bases not matched to a gene: 9. The CDR3 contains 15 residues. The chain's CDR3 is CASNPTGISQETQYF. The CDR3 nucleotides read TGTGCCAGCAACCCGACAGGGATCTCCCAAGAGACCCAGTACTTC.

CDR3 sequence: CASSLSYEQYF. CDR3 coding DNA: TGTGCCAGCAGCTTATCGTACGAGCAGTACTTC. The chain joins TRBV7-8 to TRBJ2-7; D gene unclear. V lost 2 bases, J lost 4 bases, and 3 bases lay in between. This CDR3 is 11 amino acids long. Germline V gene lookup returns CDR1 SGHVS and CDR2 FQNEAQ.

The chain joins TRBV7-2 to TRBJ2-7; TRBD1 agrees at 7 bases. CDR3 size: 15 residues. With 4 bases clipped from V and 7 bases from J, the junction kept 13 bases outside the gene matches. Germline assignment: CDR1 SGHTA and CDR2 FQGNSA. The CDR3 DNA reads as TGTGCCAGCAGCTCTCCGACAGGGAGAATGGGGGAGCAGTACTTC. It codes for CASSSPTGRMGEQYF.

The chain links TRBV7-9 to TRBJ2-7; TRBD2 matches at 10 bases. Trimming removed 3 bases from V and 4 bases from J; junction bases left unmatched: 9. The CDR3 spans 16 residues. The germline gives CDR1 SEHNR, CDR2 FQNEAQ (reference sequence). The CDR3 DNA sequence: TGTGCCAGCAGCTTTTCAGCGGGAGGGTCAAGGTACGAGCAGTACTTC. Amino acid sequence: CASSFSAGGSRYEQYF.

The genes are TRBV3-1 (or the pseudogene TRBV3-2) and TRBJ2-7; 10 bases are a match to TRBD2. The CDR3 consists of 15 residues. The germline V gene has CDR1 LGHDT and CDR2 YNNKEL (reference sequence). Unmatched junction bases numbered 6, after V lost 6 bases and J lost 1 base. CDR3 amino acids: CASSRTSGASYEQYF. DNA for the CDR3: TGTGCCAGCAGTCGGACTAGCGGAGCTTCCTACGAGCAGTACTTC.

The V call is TRBV7-2, the J call TRBJ2-1; TRBD2 matches at 7 bases. The CDR3 is made up of 12 amino acids. Losses at the gene ends were 1 base for V and 13 bases for J; bases not matched to a gene: 4. Germline V lookup: CDR1 SGHTA, CDR2 FQGNSA. The CDR3 loop reads CASSLGDYAQFF. The CDR3 DNA sequence: TGTGCCAGCAGCTTAGGGGACTACGCTCAGTTCTTC.

This chain uses TRBV27 with TRBJ2-5, with 7 bases that match TRBD2. The CDR3 is made up of 14 amino acids. The germline gives CDR1 MNHEY, CDR2 SMNVEV (reference sequence). Trimming cost V 5 bases and J 5 bases; bases outside gene matches: 8. The CDR3 reads CASSNIAGWETQYF. CDR3 in DNA: TGTGCCAGCAGTAATATAGCGGGCTGGGAGACCCAGTACTTC.

This chain connects TRBV2 to TRBJ1-5, with TRBD1 as a possible D gene (5 bases). The CDR3 sequence is 15 residues long. The germline V and J ends were trimmed by 2 bases and 3 bases, with 11 bases remaining between them. Germline CDR1 and CDR2: SNHLY and FYNNEI. CDR3 amino acids: CASSEPRAYNQPQHF. The CDR3 nucleotides read TGTGCCAGCAGTGAACCCAGGGCGTACAATCAGCCCCAGCATTTT.

The chain combines TRBV15 with TRBJ2-2, with 8 bases fitting TRBD1. Per germline, CDR1 LNHNV and CDR2 YYDKDF (reference sequence). The CDR3 spans 16 residues. J gave up 4 bases and V 0 bases, and 4 bases lay outside the gene matches. The CDR3 protein is CATSRDRTGSTGELFF. The CDR3 bases are TGTGCCACCAGCAGAGATAGGACAGGGAGCACCGGGGAGCTGTTTTTT. The complete variable domain, with remaining parts taken from reference TRBV15 and TRBJ2-2, reads DAMVIQNPRYQVTQFGKPVTLSCSQTLNHNVMYWYQQKSSQAPKLLFHYYDKDFNNEADTPDNFQSRRPNTSFCFLDIRSPGLGDTAMYLCATSRDRTGSTGELFFGEGSRLTVL.